This T cell receptor beta chain was sequenced during a study of T-cell reconstitution after alpha-beta-depleted transplantation in children. Study observations and caveats: There were reportedly several hundred expanded graft clones from which alpha-beta T cells came about two months after transplant. A year had passed since transplant, and T-cell counts and diversity by then came mostly from newly produced T cells.

Using unique molecular identifiers, the investigators prepared the TCRbeta library. MiXCR was run by TCRdb on the PCR reads, yielding one entry per CDR3 protein. The sample shows approximately 230,000 distinct CDR3 sequences, about a quarter of them seen only once. The CDR3 sequence is 11 residues long. Looked up from germline, CDR1 is DFQATT and CDR2 is SNEGSKA (reference sequence). As for this clonotype: Its antigen is unidentified. One junction end does not reproduce the germline sequence, and a read error may be involved.

The sequences come from PBMCs, collected before TCRalphabeta/CD19-depleted stem cell transplant. The clonotype was recovered from a girl between 2 and 10 years old with Fanconi anemia, due to receive a stem cell transplant. The J gene is TRBJ2-2, the V gene TRBV20-1; D ambiguous. As DNA, the CDR3 is TGCAGTGCGGCGAACCCCGGGGAGCTGTTTTTT. Translation gives CSAANPGELFF.